This T cell receptor beta chain comes out of a study of cytotoxic CD8 clonotypes in ibrutinib-treated CLL. This CDR3 has 14 amino acids. V dropped 5 bases and J dropped 0 bases, with 8 bases sitting between them. The germline CDR1 and CDR2 sequences are SGHTA and FQGNSA. Generated by immunoSEQ multiplex PCR, the TCRdb table keeps only in-frame clones and is missing some. The sample carries over 250,000 clones, about 72% recorded once. In this sample, this clone turned up a few times. The TCR sequence derives from a human donor with chronic lymphocytic leukemia. Material: PBMCs, obtained at disease progression, from a patient treated with ibrutinib. This chain connects TRBV7-2 to TRBJ1-3; no reliable D call. The CDR3 here is CASSRRASGNTIYF. CDR3 coding DNA: TGTGCCAGCAGCCGACGGGCCTCTGGAAACACCATATATTTT. Filled out from reference TRBV7-2 and TRBJ1-3, the complete variable domain reads GAGVSQSPSNKVTEKGKDVELRCDPISGHTALYWYRQSLGQGLEFLIYFQGNSAPDKSGLPSDRFSAERTGGSVSTLTIQRTQQEDSAVYLCASSRRASGNTIYFGEGSWLTVV.